A selection of T cell receptor beta chains follows, all from one sample in a study of blood T cell repertoires in COVID-19. Profiling relied on immunoSEQ multiplex PCR, and the TCRdb table lists in-frame clones only, not all of them. Seen here are some 200,000 clones, around 87% observed once, and the top ten hold approximately 4%. Sequencing used peripheral blood. The receptors come from a man younger than 30 with active or convalescent COVID-19. The CDR3 runs from the conserved cysteine through the conserved F or W. D genes are given only for firm matches. A clone size is listed for some rows: how often the clone was seen (once, few, many), or a class if it is expanded.

d_call	clone_size	j_call	v_call	cdr3_nt	cdr3_aa
TRBD1	-	TRBJ1-5	TRBV24-1	TGTGCCACCAGTGATTTCGGGACAGGACAGCCCCAGCATTTT	CATSDFGTGQPQHF
-	-	TRBJ1-2	TRBV19	TGTGCCAGTAGTATATCCCAGGGGCTATATGGCTACACCTTC	CASSISQGLYGYTF
-	-	TRBJ1-1	TRBV18	TGTGCCAGCTCAGGACAATTTAACACTGAAGCTTTCTTT	CASSGQFNTEAFF
TRBD1	-	TRBJ1-1	TRBV9	TGTGCCAGCAGCGTGGGGGTACAGGGGTGGACTGAAGCTTTCTTT	CASSVGVQGWTEAFF
-	-	TRBJ2-1	TRBV27	TGTGCCGCCACCGCCGGAGGGAATCCTTACAATGAGCAGTTCTTC	CAATAGGNPYNEQFF
TRBD1	-	TRBJ1-5	TRBV5-1	TGCGCCAGCAGCCTGACAGGGGCCGGGCAGCCCCAGCATTTT	CASSLTGAGQPQHF
-	-	TRBJ2-4	TRBV5-5	TGTGCCAGCAGCCGGACAACAAACATTCAGTACTTC	CASSRTTNIQYF
TRBD1	-	TRBJ1-2	TRBV3-1/TRBV3-2	TGTGCCAGCAGCCAAAGAGGAGGGGGCCCAGCCTTAGGCTACACCTTC	CASSQRGGGPALGYTF
TRBD2	-	TRBJ2-3	TRBV27	TGTGCCAGCAGTTTAAATGGCGGGGGGTTCACAGATACGCAGTATTTT	CASSLNGGGFTDTQYF
TRBD1	few	TRBJ1-6	TRBV28	TGTGCCAGCAGTCCCCCCCAGGGGGCGAGGAATTCACCCCTCCACTTT	CASSPPQGARNSPLHF
-	few	TRBJ1-2	TRBV6-5	TGTGCCAGCAGTCCGACTCCCGGCTATGGCTACACCTTC	CASSPTPGYGYTF
-	-	TRBJ1-2	TRBV10-3	TGTGCCATCAGTGAAAATCACAGGGTCTATGGCTACACCTTC	CAISENHRVYGYTF
TRBD2	once	TRBJ2-3	TRBV3-1/TRBV3-2	TGTGCCAGCAGTTGGACTAGCGGGGACACAGATACGCAGTATTTT	CASSWTSGDTDTQYF
-	-	TRBJ1-3	TRBV10-3	TGTGCCGCCCAGGGGAGCTCTGGAAACACCATATATTTT	CAAQGSSGNTIYF
-	-	TRBJ1-1	TRBV5-4	TGTGCCAGCAGCCGGACTGGATCTGAAGCTTTCTTT	CASSRTGSEAFF
TRBD2	-	TRBJ2-5	TRBV19	TGTGCCAGTAGTACGATAGCGGGATACCCCCAAGAGACCCAGTACTTC	CASSTIAGYPQETQYF
TRBD1	few	TRBJ1-2	TRBV18	TGTGCCAGCTCACCAGAACAGGGGGTATATGGCTACACCTTC	CASSPEQGVYGYTF
TRBD2	once	TRBJ2-7	TRBV6-5	TGTGCCAGCAGTTACTCGACTAGCGGGAGTTTGTACGAGCAGTACTTC	CASSYSTSGSLYEQYF
TRBD2	-	TRBJ2-1	TRBV3-1/TRBV3-2	TGTGCCAGCAGCCAAGGGTCGGAGCGGGGGGGTCGGGAGCAGTTCTTC	CASSQGSERGGREQFF
-	-	TRBJ2-2	TRBV30	TGTGCCTGCCTCGACACCGGGGAGCTGTTTTTT	CACLDTGELFF
TRBD2	-	TRBJ2-1	TRBV14	TGTGCCAGCAGCCAATTACGAACGGGAGGTAGCGAGCAGTTCTTC	CASSQLRTGGSEQFF
TRBD2	-	TRBJ2-1	TRBV4-2	TGTGCCAGCAGCCAAGTAATCCCTAGCGGGAACTACAATGAGCAGTTCTTC	CASSQVIPSGNYNEQFF
TRBD1	-	TRBJ2-2	TRBV29-1	TGCAGCGTTGGCTCGGTGCCAGGGGGCAGGAAAACCGGGGAGCTGTTTTTT	CSVGSVPGGRKTGELFF
-	once	TRBJ1-5	TRBV11-2	TGTGCCAGCAGCTTAGACTCTCAGCCCCAGCATTTT	CASSLDSQPQHF
TRBD2	-	TRBJ2-1	TRBV9	TGTGCCAGCAGCGCGGGACTAGCGGGCGAAGGGGGATACAATGAGCAGTTCTTC	CASSAGLAGEGGYNEQFF
TRBD1	few	TRBJ1-3	TRBV28	TGTGCCAGCAGTTTAGACAGGGCTACGAACACCATATATTTT	CASSLDRATNTIYF
TRBD1	-	TRBJ1-4	TRBV5-8	TGTGCCAGCAGCTCCAGACAGGGTCAAGTAGATGAAAAACTGTTTTTT	CASSSRQGQVDEKLFF
-	-	TRBJ2-1	TRBV24-1	TGTGCCACCAGTGACCCCAAGGCCGGGAGCTCCTACAATGAGCAGTTCTTC	CATSDPKAGSSYNEQFF
-	-	TRBJ2-1	TRBV12-3/TRBV12-4	TGTGCCAGCAGACAGGGATACAATGAGCAGTTCTTC	CASRQGYNEQFF
TRBD2	-	TRBJ2-1	TRBV7-2	TGTGCCAGCAGACCCGGGACTAGCGTAGACAATGAGCAGTTCTTC	CASRPGTSVDNEQFF